This T cell receptor beta chain was obtained from a study of blood T cell repertoires in COVID-19 (dated by TCRdb to 2019 to 2021). Turning to the overall study: Collaborator samples came from the United States, Italy and Spain and covered acute and convalescent phases of COVID-19. The prospective study material was composed of cDNA or gDNA derived from T cells, B-cell-depleted T cells, or PBMCs. Deeply sampled blood TCRbeta repertoires from subjects exposed to, actively infected with, or recovered from COVID-19 were included in the dataset. A freely available public database, intended as a resource for researchers studying the immune response to SARS-CoV-2, is where the repertoires were released. Samples were obtained from the ongoing ImmuneRACE study (first 160 participants) and from 1,254 subjects provided by 6 global collaborators. The sample metadata nearly always contained a de-identified subject ID, COVID-19 status, age in years and sex. HLA class I and class II types, where available, came from metadata supplied by the sample provider rather than from assay-based typing.

Each collaborating institution followed its own protocols to collect whole blood in K2EDTA tubes. For TCRbeta analysis, collaborator samples were shipped as frozen whole blood, as isolated PBMCs, or as DNA extracted from either sample type. TCRbeta CDR3 regions were amplified from genomic DNA by means of the immunoSEQ Assay, a bias-controlled multiplex PCR. The paper's processing steps were these. Nucleated cell counts per sample were estimated from amplification of reference gene primers within the assay. To quantify the absolute abundance of each unique TCRbeta CDR3 rearrangement, sequence reads were collapsed and filtered. For each sample, productive Simpson clonality was calculated by taking the square root of Simpson's diversity index across productive rearrangements. TCRdb mirrors the immuneACCESS table, restricted to in-frame sequences. Some clones are absent from its copies; in checked studies, under half trace to an unresolved V gene, and the reason for the others is unknown. The D gene and trimming were derived from the DNA, and the V and J assignments and clone size from that table. A total of 350,000 to 450,000 clones appear in this sample, roughly nine tenths of them only once. 0.95% to 1.5% of the sample is taken by the ten largest.

The paper's findings and limits, for the study overall: Clinical and demographic metadata were provided uncurated, with the amount varying by source and participant.

A word on this clone: This clone's antigen is unknown. Base qualities are not recorded, but no much larger clone differs from it by a single base.

The CDR3 numbers 16 residues from cysteine through phenylalanine. Here the CDR3 DNA is all that survives: 48 bases in frame from base 1. As encoded in the germline V gene, CDR1 is MDHEN while CDR2 is SYDVKM. Here V drops 5 bases and J drops 1 base, and the junction holds 10 bases not matched to any gene. Sequenced: peripheral blood. The chain is made from TRBV28 and TRBJ2-5; 7 central nucleotides agree with TRBD1. The source of this sequence is a man aged 35 to 55 with acute or convalescent COVID-19. At the DNA level, the sequence is TGTGCCAGCAGTCTCGGGGACAGTTCGGCCCAAGAGACCCAGTACTTC. It specifies CASSLGDSSAQETQYF.